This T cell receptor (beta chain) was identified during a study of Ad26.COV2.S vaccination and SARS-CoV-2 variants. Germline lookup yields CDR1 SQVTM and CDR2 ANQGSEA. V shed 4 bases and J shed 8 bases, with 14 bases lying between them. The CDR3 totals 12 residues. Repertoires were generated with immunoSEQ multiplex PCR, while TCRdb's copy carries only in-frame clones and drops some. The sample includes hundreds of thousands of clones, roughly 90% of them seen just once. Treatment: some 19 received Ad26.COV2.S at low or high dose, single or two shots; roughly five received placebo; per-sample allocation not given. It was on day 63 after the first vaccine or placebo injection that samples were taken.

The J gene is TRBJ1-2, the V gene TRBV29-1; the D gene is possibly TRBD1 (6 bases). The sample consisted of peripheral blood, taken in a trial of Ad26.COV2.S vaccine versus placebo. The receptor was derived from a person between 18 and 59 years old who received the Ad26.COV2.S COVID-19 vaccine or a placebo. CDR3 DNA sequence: TGCAGCGTTGCCGTGGGGGCGTGGGGCTACACCTTC. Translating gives CSVAVGAWGYTF.